Following are 18 T cell receptor beta chains from one sample sequenced in a study of blood T cell repertoires in COVID-19. Sequencing was performed with immunoSEQ multiplex PCR; in TCRdb, only in-frame clones are kept and a portion is missing. The table records 200,000 or so clones, around 82% of them present only once. Material: PBMCs or T cells enriched from blood (not recorded which). These receptors were obtained from a man aged 40-49 years who had recovered from COVID-19.

The gene calls are TRBV27 and TRBJ1-3; D possibly corresponds to TRBD1 (6 bases). The germline V and J ends were trimmed by 3 bases and 4 bases, with 13 bases remaining between them. Germline V gene lookup returns CDR1 MNHEY and CDR2 SMNVEV (reference sequence). The CDR3 totals 15 residues. The CDR3 here is CASSLGGGGGNTIYF. The CDR3, as DNA: TGTGCCAGCAGTTTGGGTGGGGGCGGCGGAAACACCATATATTTT.

The rearrangement uses TRBV6-2 or TRBV6-3 and TRBJ2-1; the D gene is possibly TRBD1 (6 bases). CDR1 is MNHEY and CDR2 is SVGEGT in the germline V gene. This CDR3 spans 16 amino acids. The ends were cut back, 2 bases at V and 3 bases at J, with 14 bases in the middle. The CDR3 loop reads CASSYRGTNFYNEQFF. Here the CDR3 DNA reads TGTGCCAGCAGTTACAGGGGGACAAACTTCTACAATGAGCAGTTCTTC.

The rearrangement links TRBV27 to TRBJ1-1, with 8 bases lining up with TRBD1. V gave up 2 bases and J gave up 1 base; unmatched junction bases: 6. The CDR3 spans 16 residues. From germline, CDR1 is MNHEY and CDR2 SMNVEV (reference sequence). The CDR3 bases are TGTGCCAGCAGTTTAACACCCAGGGGGCGGAACACTGAAGCTTTCTTT. Translated: CASSLTPRGRNTEAFF.

The chain recombines TRBV7-6 with TRBJ1-1, with TRBD1 matching over 7 bases. Unmatched junction bases numbered 9, after V lost 1 base and J lost 4 bases. Germline CDR1 and CDR2: SGHVS and FNYEAQ. This CDR3 is 16 amino acids long. CDR3 DNA sequence: TGTGCCAGCAGCTTAGAAGGACAATCAGGGGGCACTGAAGCTTTCTTT. It specifies CASSLEGQSGGTEAFF.

The J gene is TRBJ1-1, the V gene TRBV6-2 or TRBV6-3, with 10 bases aligning to TRBD1. CDR1 is MNHEY, CDR2 SVGEGT, per germline. V trimming: 2 bases; J trimming: 5 bases; junction bases outside the gene matches: 2. This CDR3 is built from 14 residues. Here the CDR3 reads CASSYRTGGTEAFF. The CDR3 DNA sequence: TGTGCCAGCAGTTACCGGACAGGGGGTACTGAAGCTTTCTTT.

This clone was seen repeatedly, ten times or more. The J gene is TRBJ1-5, the V gene TRBV4-3; D remains ambiguous. The V gene lost 0 bases and the J gene lost 3 bases, with 15 bases spanning the gap. This CDR3 has 17 residues. Per the germline V gene, CDR1 is LGHNA and CDR2 is YSLEER. The CDR3 DNA is TGCGCCAGCAGCCAAGATCACGATAGCACTTTCAATCAGCCCCAGCATTTT. Translated: CASSQDHDSTFNQPQHF.

This chain connects TRBV28 to TRBJ1-2, with a tentative D call TRBD1 (6 bases). V gave up 6 bases and J gave up 0 bases, with 8 bases separating them. Per the germline V gene, CDR1 is MDHEN and CDR2 is SYDVKM. The CDR3 runs 13 residues. The CDR3 sequence: CASRQGANYGYTF. CDR3 nucleotide sequence: TGTGCCAGCAGACAGGGAGCTAACTATGGCTACACCTTC.

The rearrangement links TRBV7-9 to TRBJ2-5, with a tentative D call TRBD2 (5 bases). Germline V CDR1 and CDR2: SEHNR, FQNEAQ (reference sequence). This CDR3 comprises 14 residues. Trimming removed 0 bases at V and 4 bases at J, with 9 bases between. CDR3 residues: CASSLAGVVETQYF. For the CDR3, the DNA is TGTGCCAGCAGCTTAGCCGGGGTGGTAGAGACCCAGTACTTC.

This clone occurred once. V is TRBV27 and J is TRBJ1-6, with a possible D match to TRBD1 (6 bases). Germline V gene sequence: CDR1 MNHEY, CDR2 SMNVEV (reference sequence). The CDR3 runs to 17 residues. Trimming shortened V by 6 bases and J by 1 base, and 16 bases separated the two germline ends. As DNA, the CDR3 is TGTGCCAGCAGACCATTAAGTGGACAGTCCTATAATTCACCCCTCCACTTT. Protein sequence: CASRPLSGQSYNSPLHF.

V and J are TRBV5-1 and TRBJ1-2; 7 positions agree with TRBD1. This CDR3 spans 13 amino acids. Trimming removed 4 bases from V and 4 bases from J; junction bases left unmatched: 4. Germline CDR1 and CDR2: SGHRS and YFSETQ. The CDR3 sequence is CASSQGTVYGYTF. The CDR3, as DNA: TGCGCCAGCAGCCAAGGGACAGTCTATGGCTACACCTTC.

This chain joins TRBV5-6 and TRBJ1-2; 7 positions agree with TRBD1. Germline CDR1 SGHDT, CDR2 YYEEEE. This CDR3 spans 14 amino acids. The V gene end was trimmed by 4 bases and the J gene end by 1 base; junction bases not matched to a gene: 4. The CDR3 reads CASSAGTVNYGYTF. CDR3 DNA sequence: TGTGCCAGCAGCGCCGGGACAGTTAACTATGGCTACACCTTC.

The chain employs TRBV19 and TRBJ1-2; weak D call: TRBD1 (5 bases). V lost 3 bases, J lost 5 bases, and 10 bases lay in between. The CDR3 consists of 13 residues. Germline V gives CDR1 LNHDA, CDR2 SQIVND (reference sequence). The CDR3 loop is CASSIGQGYGYTF. The CDR3 coding sequence is TGTGCCAGTAGTATTGGCCAGGGTTATGGCTACACCTTC.

The genes are TRBV7-9 and TRBJ2-1; D possibly corresponds to TRBD2 (5 bases). Deletions cut 0 bases from V and 8 bases from J, with 17 bases between. CDR1 and CDR2 from the germline V gene are SEHNR and FQNEAQ (reference sequence). CDR3 size: 16 residues. CDR3 protein: CASSLASGGLRDEQFF. The CDR3 bases are TGTGCCAGCAGCTTAGCGAGCGGCGGATTAAGGGATGAGCAGTTCTTC.

V usage is TRBV4-3 and J usage is TRBJ1-1; tentatively, D is TRBD1 (5 bases). Trimming took 0 bases from V and 1 from J, leaving 15 bases between them. Germline V CDR1 and CDR2: LGHNA, YSLEER. This CDR3 region has 17 residues. CDR3 sequence: CASSQEIIGHRNTEAFF. The CDR3 DNA reads as TGCGCCAGCAGCCAAGAAATCATCGGACACAGGAACACTGAAGCTTTCTTT.

The chain links TRBV5-1 to TRBJ2-1, with 11 bases lining up with TRBD2. Germline V gene data show CDR1 as SGHRS and CDR2 as YFSETQ. Trimming removed 2 bases from V and 4 bases from J; junction bases left unmatched: 2. This CDR3 is built from 15 residues. CDR3 DNA sequence: TGCGCCAGCAGCTTCGGGACTAGCGGTTACAATGAGCAGTTCTTC. The encoded protein is CASSFGTSGYNEQFF.

Only a few counts were recorded for this clone. The gene calls are TRBV9 and TRBJ1-2, with TRBD1 as a possible D gene (5 bases). V lost 0 bases and J lost 8, with 11 bases in between. Germline CDR1 reads SGDLS; CDR2 reads YYNGEE. The CDR3 is made up of 13 amino acids. Written as DNA, the CDR3 is TGTGCCAGCAGCGTAGAAAGGGGCTACGGCTACACCTTC. It codes for CASSVERGYGYTF.

The V and J genes are TRBV11-2 and TRBJ1-4, with D perhaps TRBD1 (6 bases). This CDR3 comprises 11 residues. CDR1 is SGHAT, CDR2 FQNNGV, per germline. The germline V and J ends were trimmed by 6 bases and 9 bases, with 8 bases remaining between them. CDR3 amino acids: CASSDRKKLFF. For the CDR3, the DNA is TGTGCCAGCAGTGACAGGAAAAAACTGTTTTTT.

This rearrangement joins TRBV29-1 to TRBJ2-2; maybe TRBD2 (6 bases). V was trimmed by 7 bases and J by 6 bases, leaving 21 bases between them. The CDR3 totals 15 residues. Germline CDR1 is SQVTM and CDR2 is ANQGSEA. The CDR3 nucleotides are TGCAGCGCTTTAGTGGTCCGGGGAGGACCCGGGGAGCTGTTTTTT. Its protein is CSALVVRGGPGELFF.